The 15 T cell receptor beta chains reported below all come from one sample, sequenced in a study of blood T cell repertoires in COVID-19. Assay: immunoSEQ multiplex PCR; the TCRdb copy retains only in-frame clones and omits some. This table holds about 140,000 clones, approximately 87% found once. Sequences were obtained from peripheral blood. All receptors come from a woman aged 40-49 years with acute or convalescent COVID-19.

This clone appeared a single time. The rearrangement links TRBV3-1 (or the pseudogene TRBV3-2) to TRBJ1-5; D is unclear. The CDR3 runs to 15 residues. Trimming took 1 base from V and 4 from J, leaving 11 bases between them. Germline-derived CDR1 and CDR2 are LGHDT and YNNKEL (reference sequence). The CDR3 DNA sequence: TGTGCCAGCAGCCAAGGTCAGTTGAATAATCAGCCCCAGCATTTT. Its translation is CASSQGQLNNQPQHF.

The chain recombines TRBV11-2 with TRBJ1-4; possibly TRBD1 for D (6 bases). Trimming took 1 base from V and 7 from J, leaving 10 bases between them. The CDR3 totals 14 residues. Per the germline V gene, CDR1 is SGHAT and CDR2 is FQNNGV. CDR3 sequence: CASSLGGPSEKLFF. The CDR3 nucleotides are TGTGCCAGCAGCTTAGGGGGGCCCAGTGAAAAACTGTTTTTT.

This chain links TRBV5-1 with TRBJ2-5, with 10 nucleotides matching TRBD2. V lost 4 bases and J lost 5; bases outside the gene matches: 8. The CDR3 is 15 amino acids. CDR1 is SGHRS, CDR2 YFSETQ, per germline. The DNA for the CDR3 is TGCGCCAGCAGCCTTAAGCGGGGGGGCGTGGAGACCCAGTACTTC. As protein: CASSLKRGGVETQYF.

The chain couples TRBV9 to TRBJ2-1; TRBD1 agrees at 10 bases. The CDR3 consists of 15 residues. Germline V gives CDR1 SGDLS, CDR2 YYNGEE. With V trimmed by 0 bases and J by 5 bases, 2 bases remained unmatched. The CDR3 spells CASSVEGTGDNEQFF. The CDR3 coding sequence is TGTGCCAGCAGCGTAGAAGGGACAGGGGACAATGAGCAGTTCTTC.

This CDR3 is CASSAGDRGRLGNEQFF. In DNA form, the CDR3 reads TGTGCCAGCAGTGCCGGGGACAGGGGGCGCCTGGGCAATGAGCAGTTCTTC. The V call is TRBV6-1, the J call TRBJ2-1, with 12 bases identical to TRBD1. The CDR3 is made up of 17 amino acids. Trimming cost V 4 bases and J 6 bases; bases outside gene matches: 10. In germline, CDR1 is MNHNS, CDR2 SASEGT.

In nucleotides, the CDR3 is TGCGCCAGCAGCCAGGAGGGACTATACGTGGTACCCGGGGAGCTGTTTTTT. Protein: CASSQEGLYVVPGELFF. This chain links TRBV4-3 with TRBJ2-2, with 7 bases identical to TRBD2. After removal of 3 bases from V and 6 bases from J, the junction contained 13 bases not matched to a gene. CDR3 size: 17 residues. Per the germline V gene, CDR1 is LGHNA and CDR2 is YSLEER.

This chain connects TRBV4-3 to TRBJ1-6; TRBD1 is a possible D gene (6 bases). V lost 0 bases and J 8 bases, leaving 26 bases between the germline ends. Germline CDR1 reads LGHNA; CDR2 reads YSLEER. The CDR3 extends over 20 amino acids. CDR3 sequence: CASSQDQTLVFGQGYSPLHF. The DNA of the CDR3 is TGCGCCAGCAGCCAAGATCAAACTTTGGTGTTCGGTCAGGGGTATTCACCCCTCCACTTT.

The V gene is TRBV7-6, the J gene TRBJ2-2, with a tentative D call TRBD2 (6 bases). Trimming took off 1 base at V and 1 base at J, with 7 bases between the two ends. Germline loops: CDR1 SGHVS, CDR2 FNYEAQ. CDR3 length: 15 residues. The CDR3 region has the DNA TGTGCCAGCAGCTTAGTGGGGGGGAACACCGGGGAGCTGTTTTTT. Protein sequence: CASSLVGGNTGELFF.

The chain recombines TRBV5-1 with TRBJ1-4; the match to TRBD1 covers 7 bases. Looked up from germline, CDR1 is SGHRS and CDR2 is YFSETQ. Unmatched junction bases numbered 12, after V lost 2 bases and J lost 5 bases. The CDR3 totals 17 residues. The CDR3 is CASSFAGEAGGNEKLFF. In nucleotides, the CDR3 is TGCGCCAGCAGCTTTGCCGGCGAGGCAGGGGGGAATGAAAAACTGTTTTTT. The full variable domain, in which reference TRBV5-1 and TRBJ1-4 provide the parts outside the CDR3, is KAGVTQTPRYLIKTRGQQVTLSCSPISGHRSVSWYQQTPGQGLQFLFEYFSETQRNKGNFPGRFSGRQFSNSRSEMNVSTLELGDSALYLCASSFAGEAGGNEKLFFGSGTQLSVL.

This clone appeared a few times. The sample has other DNA sequences that encode this CDR3 too. The genes are TRBV3-1 (or the pseudogene TRBV3-2) and TRBJ2-1; D may be TRBD2 (6 bases). CDR1 and CDR2 from the germline V gene are LGHDT and YNNKEL (reference sequence). This CDR3 has 15 residues. Trimming stripped 1 base from V and 1 base from J, with 8 bases between. The CDR3 is CASSQAGGSYNEQFF. In DNA form, the CDR3 reads TGTGCCAGCAGCCAAGCCGGGGGATCCTACAATGAGCAGTTCTTC.

The V and J genes are TRBV4-2 and TRBJ2-7; D perhaps matches TRBD1 (7 bases). Deletions cut 2 bases from V and 4 bases from J, with 15 bases between. The germline V gene has CDR1 LGHNA and CDR2 YNFKEQ. CDR3 size: 15 residues. CDR3 protein: CASSQTGGGEYEQYF. The CDR3 DNA sequence: TGTGCCAGCAGCCAAACTGGAGGGGGCGAGTACGAGCAGTACTTC.

This sequence joins TRBV7-9 and TRBJ2-1; TRBD2 aligns across 10 bases. Trimming removed 3 bases from V and 5 bases from J; junction bases left unmatched: 4. Germline CDR1 is SEHNR and CDR2 is FQNEAQ (reference sequence). The CDR3 is 15 amino acids. CDR3 DNA sequence: TGTGCCAGCAGCTTCATAGCGGGAGGCCACAATGAGCAGTTCTTC. This gives the protein CASSFIAGGHNEQFF. The full variable domain, in which reference TRBV7-9 and TRBJ2-1 provide the parts outside the CDR3, is DTGVSQNPRHKITKRGQNVTFRCDPISEHNRLYWYRQTLGQGPEFLTYFQNEAQLEKSRLLSDRFSAERPKGSFSTLEIQRTEQGDSAMYLCASSFIAGGHNEQFFGPGTRLTVL.

This clone was seen only once. This chain links TRBV6-2 or TRBV6-3 with TRBJ2-3; D gene unclear. This CDR3 has 13 amino acids. V lost 0 bases and J lost 4, with 5 bases in between. The germline V gene encodes CDR1 MNHEY and CDR2 SVGEGT. CDR3 in amino acids: CASSYSTADTQYF. The CDR3 nucleotides are TGTGCCAGCAGTTACTCGACTGCAGATACGCAGTATTTT.

The rearrangement joins TRBV18 to TRBJ2-2; 8 bases map to TRBD2. CDR1 and CDR2 (germline): KGHSH, LQKENI. With V trimmed by 2 bases and J by 6 bases, 2 bases remained unmatched. This CDR3 spans 14 amino acids. CDR3 sequence: CASSPAGGSGELFF. DNA of the CDR3: TGTGCCAGCTCACCAGCGGGGGGCTCCGGGGAGCTGTTTTTT.

This rearrangement joins TRBV12-3 or TRBV12-4 to TRBJ1-2, with D maybe TRBD1 (6 bases). The CDR3 sequence is 13 residues long. Trimming took 5 bases from V and 4 from J, leaving 11 bases between them. CDR3 nucleotide sequence: TGTGCCAGCAGTATCACAGGGTCCTATGGCTACACCTTC. This gives the protein CASSITGSYGYTF.